Listed here are 27 T cell receptor beta chains from one sample, sequenced in a study of blood T cell repertoires in COVID-19. Clones were read by immunoSEQ multiplex PCR, and TCRdb kept only the in-frame ones, dropping some. Among 200,000 to 300,000 clones listed, roughly 82% were seen once. The sample comprised peripheral blood. These TCRs come from a man in his forties or fifties who had recovered from COVID-19.

The chain has TRBV7-2 and TRBJ1-2; D not certain. The CDR3 has 17 residues. V lost 4 bases, J lost 8 bases, and 26 bases lay in between. Germline V CDR1 and CDR2: SGHTA, FQGNSA. For the CDR3, the DNA is TGTGCCAGCAGCTCCGCTACCGCCCGTGCTTTGACAAACGGCTACACCTTC. The encoded protein is CASSSATARALTNGYTF.

The V call is TRBV5-6, the J call TRBJ1-1, with 7 bases identical to TRBD1. Trimming at V came to 1 base and at J to 6 bases, leaving 6 bases not matched to a gene. Germline V gene data show CDR1 as SGHDT and CDR2 as YYEEEE. The CDR3 consists of 14 residues. The CDR3 loop is CASSLRQGGPEAFF. The CDR3 coding sequence is TGTGCCAGCAGCTTGAGACAGGGAGGACCTGAAGCTTTCTTT.

The chain is built from TRBV3-1 (or the pseudogene TRBV3-2) and TRBJ2-7, with TRBD2 identical over 7 bases. CDR1 and CDR2 (germline): LGHDT, YNNKEL (reference sequence). The V gene end was trimmed by 0 bases and the J gene end by 3 bases; junction bases not matched to a gene: 8. The CDR3 runs 16 residues. The CDR3: CASSQDPPGGIYEQYF. CDR3 DNA sequence: TGTGCCAGCAGCCAAGATCCCCCCGGGGGGATCTACGAGCAGTACTTC.

The chain couples TRBV24-1 to TRBJ2-3, with TRBD1 as a possible D gene (6 bases). Germline CDR1 KGHDR, CDR2 SFDVKD. The V and J ends lost 7 bases and 1 base respectively, with 14 bases between them. The CDR3 extends over 15 amino acids. For the CDR3, the DNA is TGTGCCACCAGGTGTCAGGGGACATGCACAGATACGCAGTATTTT. This sequence encodes CATRCQGTCTDTQYF.

The J gene is TRBJ1-1, the V gene TRBV12-3 or TRBV12-4, with a weak D call TRBD1 (6 bases). Trimming stripped 6 bases from V and 7 bases from J, with 12 bases between. The CDR3 spans 12 residues. The CDR3 region is CASSNGQLEAFF. CDR3 bases: TGTGCCAGCAGCAATGGACAGCTTGAAGCTTTCTTT.

This clone appeared a single time. Here the CDR3 DNA reads TGTGCCAGCAGTCCAGGGACTGTGGGGGAGACCCAGTACTTC. Translated: CASSPGTVGETQYF. The rearrangement links TRBV6-6 to TRBJ2-5, with D possibly TRBD2 on 6 matching bases. Trimming left V 5 bases short and J 5 bases short, with 15 bases between. Germline assignment: CDR1 MNHNY and CDR2 SVGAGI (reference sequence). The CDR3 loop spans 14 amino acids.

The CDR3 loop reads CASSETISSYNEQFF. For the CDR3, the DNA is TGTGCCAGCAGTGAAACTATTAGCTCCTACAATGAGCAGTTCTTC. The rearrangement links TRBV2 to TRBJ2-1; D call uncertain. The CDR3 spans 15 residues. Germline values: CDR1 SNHLY, CDR2 FYNNEI. V was shortened by 2 bases and J by 0 bases, with 8 bases between the two germline ends.

The genes are TRBV30 and TRBJ1-2; D may be TRBD1 (6 bases). Germline assignment: CDR1 GTSNPN and CDR2 SVGIG (reference sequence). V was clipped by 2 bases and J by 6 bases, with 10 bases between them. The length of the CDR3 is 12 residues. The CDR3 DNA is TGTGCCTGGAGTTCCAGGGGTGATGGCTACACCTTC. Amino acids: CAWSSRGDGYTF.

This chain joins TRBV7-2 and TRBJ2-3; 9 bases match TRBD2. Germline V gene data show CDR1 as SGHTA and CDR2 as FQGNSA. Germline trimming cut 3 bases from V and 0 bases from J; bases unmatched to any gene: 1. The CDR3 sequence is 15 residues long. CDR3 sequence (DNA): TGTGCCAGCAGCTTCCTAGCGGGAAGCACAGATACGCAGTATTTT. It encodes CASSFLAGSTDTQYF.

The J gene is TRBJ2-7, the V gene TRBV28; 9 positions match TRBD1. The CDR3 loop spans 14 amino acids. J gave up 2 bases and V 5 bases, and 4 bases lay outside the gene matches. The germline gives CDR1 MDHEN, CDR2 SYDVKM. The CDR3 protein is CASSPGTGTYEQYF. DNA of the CDR3: TGTGCCAGCAGTCCCGGGACAGGGACCTACGAGCAGTACTTC.

J is TRBJ2-7 and V is TRBV5-1; no definite D call. The CDR3 spans 14 residues. V lost 1 base and J 2 bases, leaving 10 bases between the germline ends. The V gene's germline CDR1 is SGHRS and CDR2 YFSETQ. CDR3 bases: TGCGCCAGCAGCTTGTCAGCGAATGCCTACGAGCAGTACTTC. This codes for CASSLSANAYEQYF. The full variable domain, with the rest looked up from reference TRBV5-1 and TRBJ2-7, is KAGVTQTPRYLIKTRGQQVTLSCSPISGHRSVSWYQQTPGQGLQFLFEYFSETQRNKGNFPGRFSGRQFSNSRSEMNVSTLELGDSALYLCASSLSANAYEQYFGPGTRLTVT.

This clone turned up a few times. CDR3 loop: CSITHTEGYTF. CDR3 bases: TGCAGTATTACACACACGGAGGGCTACACCTTC. V usage is TRBV20-1 and J usage is TRBJ1-2, with D hard to call. Germline V gene sequence: CDR1 DFQATT, CDR2 SNEGSKA (reference sequence). Trimming pared 8 bases from V and 8 bases from J, leaving 15 bases between. The CDR3 consists of 11 residues.

V usage is TRBV21-1 and J usage is TRBJ2-1; the DNA was not used to check the table's D call, TRBD2. TRBV21-1 is marked as a pseudogene. The CDR3 loop spans 18 amino acids. CDR3 coding DNA: TGTGCCAGCAGCAAATTTGGGCTAGCGGGAAGACTTTTGGATGAGCAGTTCTTC. This codes for CASSKFGLAGRLLDEQFF.

The rearrangement joins TRBV20-1 to TRBJ2-2; TRBD1 matches 7 bases. V lost 5 bases, J lost 11 bases, and 5 bases stayed unmatched. The germline CDR1 and CDR2 sequences are DFQATT and SNEGSKA (reference sequence). The CDR3 has 11 residues. CDR3 in DNA: TGCAGTGCTCGGGACAGTTACGAGCTGTTTTTT. This translates into CSARDSYELFF.

The V gene is TRBV3-1 (or the pseudogene TRBV3-2), the J gene TRBJ1-3; D not certain. The length of the CDR3 is 15 residues. Germline values: CDR1 LGHDT, CDR2 YNNKEL (reference sequence). The germline V and J ends were trimmed by 4 bases and 2 bases, with 12 bases remaining between them. The CDR3: CASSPQLGAGNTIYF. The CDR3 DNA reads TGTGCCAGCAGCCCGCAGCTGGGAGCTGGAAACACCATATATTTT.

The chain has TRBV29-1 and TRBJ1-2; TRBD1 is a possible D gene (6 bases). This CDR3 is built from 12 residues. Germline CDR1 reads SQVTM; CDR2 reads ANQGSEA. V lost 3 bases to trimming and J lost 6 bases, with 11 bases between them. In DNA form, the CDR3 reads TGCAGCGTTGAGTATGGGGGCCATGGCTACACCTTC. Protein product: CSVEYGGHGYTF.

V gene TRBV15 combines with J gene TRBJ2-1; no definite D call. The germline V gene has CDR1 LNHNV and CDR2 YYDKDF (reference sequence). Trimming left V 1 base short and J 12 bases short, with 16 bases between. CDR3 length equals 14 residues. The CDR3 sequence: CATSRGAGSLGQFF. The CDR3 DNA is TGTGCCACCAGCAGAGGAGCTGGCAGCCTAGGGCAGTTCTTC.

The gene calls are TRBV6-5 and TRBJ1-6, with a possible D match to TRBD1 (5 bases). CDR1 MNHEY and CDR2 SVGAGI come from the germline V gene. The CDR3 loop spans 13 amino acids. Trimming removed 6 bases at V and 7 bases at J, with 10 bases between. CDR3 DNA: TGTGCCAGCAGGGGACTGATAAATTCACCCCTCCACTTT. Its protein is CASRGLINSPLHF.

The chain combines TRBV30 with TRBJ1-1; 9 nucleotides line up with TRBD1. The length of the CDR3 is 14 residues. Germline lookup yields CDR1 GTSNPN and CDR2 SVGIG (reference sequence). Losses at the gene ends were 2 bases for V and 1 base for J; bases not matched to a gene: 2. The CDR3 nucleotides are TGTGCCTGGAGTCCGGGACAGGGGAACACTGAAGCTTTCTTT. It encodes CAWSPGQGNTEAFF.

This clone appeared a single time. The rearrangement uses TRBV7-2 and TRBJ2-1; D possibly corresponds to TRBD2 (5 bases). V lost 5 bases and J lost 0, with 14 bases in between. From germline, CDR1 is SGHTA and CDR2 FQGNSA. This CDR3 comprises 16 residues. CDR3 coding DNA: TGTGCCAGCAGCCGTTGGACGGGAAGCTCCTACAATGAGCAGTTCTTC. It yields the protein CASSRWTGSSYNEQFF.

Here the CDR3 DNA reads TGTGCCAGCAGCGAGGTCACCGGGGAGCTGTTTTTT. It specifies CASSEVTGELFF. V usage is TRBV5-6 and J usage is TRBJ2-2; D ambiguous. CDR3 size: 12 residues. V was trimmed by 4 bases and J by 4 bases, leaving 5 bases between them. CDR1 is SGHDT, CDR2 YYEEEE, per germline.

The chain has TRBV11-3 and TRBJ2-3; 8 positions agree with TRBD1. This CDR3 contains 16 residues. The germline V gene encodes CDR1 SGHNT and CDR2 YENEEA. After removal of 4 bases from V and 2 bases from J, the junction contained 8 bases not matched to a gene. CDR3 DNA sequence: TGTGCCAGCAGCTCTCGGACAGGGTCAGTCACAGATACGCAGTATTTT. Translating gives CASSSRTGSVTDTQYF.

This clone was seen many times. The chain joins TRBV7-9 to TRBJ2-1; 9 bases agree with TRBD2. The V gene end was trimmed by 5 bases and the J gene end by 7 bases; junction bases not matched to a gene: 9. The germline CDR1 and CDR2 sequences are SEHNR and FQNEAQ (reference sequence). This CDR3 spans 15 amino acids. The chain's CDR3 is CASSPPGLAFNEQFF. The CDR3 DNA is TGTGCCAGCAGCCCTCCGGGACTAGCCTTTAATGAGCAGTTCTTC.

Here the CDR3 DNA reads TGTGCCAGCAGCAGGACAGGGGGCTACACCTTC. This translates into CASSRTGGYTF. The rearrangement joins TRBV5-6 to TRBJ1-2; 8 positions agree with TRBD1. This CDR3 is built from 11 residues. The germline gives CDR1 SGHDT, CDR2 YYEEEE. V shed 4 bases and J 8 bases; nucleotides not matched to a gene: 1.

The chain joins TRBV7-2 to TRBJ1-2; 9 bases map to TRBD1. The CDR3 has 17 amino acids. Trimming took 2 bases from V and 8 from J; bases not matched to a gene: 15. Per the germline V gene, CDR1 is SGHTA and CDR2 is FQGNSA. CDR3: CASSLRDAGQGGRGYTF. CDR3 nucleotides: TGTGCCAGCAGCTTACGCGACGCGGGACAGGGAGGAAGGGGCTACACCTTC.

This chain uses TRBV7-9 with TRBJ2-2; 10 positions match TRBD2. The CDR3 consists of 16 residues. The V gene end was trimmed by 8 bases and the J gene end by 4 bases; junction bases not matched to a gene: 10. Germline CDR1 is SEHNR and CDR2 is FQNEAQ (reference sequence). CDR3 loop: CASGTRASGGTGELFF. CDR3 DNA: TGTGCCAGCGGTACGAGGGCTAGCGGGGGCACCGGGGAGCTGTTTTTT.

CDR3 sequence reads: CASSQSHASYNSPLHF. CDR3 in DNA: TGCGCCAGCAGCCAGAGTCACGCCTCCTATAATTCACCCCTCCACTTT. The chain combines TRBV4-3 with TRBJ1-6; D is ambiguous. V dropped 3 bases and J dropped 0 bases, with 9 bases sitting between them. The germline V gene has CDR1 LGHNA and CDR2 YSLEER. The CDR3 is made up of 16 amino acids.